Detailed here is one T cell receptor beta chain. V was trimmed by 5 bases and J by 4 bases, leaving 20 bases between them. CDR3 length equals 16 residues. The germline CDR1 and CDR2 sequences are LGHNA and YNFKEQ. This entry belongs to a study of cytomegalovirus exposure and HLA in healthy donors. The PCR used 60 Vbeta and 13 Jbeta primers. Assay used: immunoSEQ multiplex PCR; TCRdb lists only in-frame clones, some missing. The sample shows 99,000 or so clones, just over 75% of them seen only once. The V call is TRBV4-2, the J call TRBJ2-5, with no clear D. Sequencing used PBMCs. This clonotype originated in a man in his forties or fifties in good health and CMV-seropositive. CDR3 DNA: TGTGCCAGCAGCTACAGACCCCTCGGTTTTGGAGAGACCCAGTACTTC. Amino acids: CASSYRPLGFGETQYF.